This TCR beta chain was sequenced during a study of human CD8 memory T cell subsets. Broader study findings: Effector memory subsets were less diverse than the similarly diverse stem-like memory and precursor exhausted subsets.

Per germline, CDR1 LGHDT and CDR2 YNNKEL (reference sequence). CDR3 length: 13 residues. This clonotype is deemed medium-sized by its frequency. No antigen is known for it. The RNA's source was duplicate vials of fewer than 190,000 sorted CD8+ T cells per subset. Production of TCR beta libraries used UMI-labeled 5' RACE as the method. TCRdb reprocessed the 5' RACE reads, with one entry per CDR3 protein and no DNA. This table lists some 7,500 distinct CDR3 sequences. This sequence was found in a human donor in good health. The V gene is TRBV3-1, the J gene TRBJ2-3. The sequenced sample consisted of CD8+ T cells from PBMCs. This chain's CDR3 is CASSQGNTDTQYF.